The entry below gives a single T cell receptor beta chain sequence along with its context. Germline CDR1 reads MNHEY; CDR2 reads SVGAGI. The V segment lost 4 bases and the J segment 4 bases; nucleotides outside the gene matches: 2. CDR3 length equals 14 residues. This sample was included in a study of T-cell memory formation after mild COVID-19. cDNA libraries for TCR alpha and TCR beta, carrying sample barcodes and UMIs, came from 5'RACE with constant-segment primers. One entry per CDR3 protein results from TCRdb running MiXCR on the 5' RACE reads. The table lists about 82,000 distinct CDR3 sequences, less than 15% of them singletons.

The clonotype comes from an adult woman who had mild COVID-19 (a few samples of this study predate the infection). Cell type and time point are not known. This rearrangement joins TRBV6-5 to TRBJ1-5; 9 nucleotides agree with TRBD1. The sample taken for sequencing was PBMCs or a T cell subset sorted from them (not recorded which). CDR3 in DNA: TGTGCCAGCAGTTCCGGACAGGGGAATCAGCCCCAGCATTTT. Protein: CASSSGQGNQPQHF.